This is a list of T cell receptor beta chains from one sample in a study of blood T cell repertoires in COVID-19. The repertoire was sequenced with immunoSEQ multiplex PCR; TCRdb's copy has only in-frame clones and lacks some. In the table there are 200,000 to 300,000 clones, 88% of which are singletons. The sample taken for sequencing was peripheral blood. The receptors derive from a woman in her 30s with acute or convalescent COVID-19. Both conserved end residues are part of each CDR3. Each record gives: D gene, J gene, clone size, V gene, CDR3 protein, CDR3 DNA. A D gene is named only where the DNA matches it firmly. Not every row has a clone size; where given, it reads once, few, many or a size class.

TRBD2	TRBJ2-1	.	TRBV27	CASSLSLAGSYNEQFF	TGTGCCAGCAGTTTATCCTTAGCGGGTTCTTACAATGAGCAGTTCTTC
TRBD1	TRBJ1-5	.	TRBV23-1	CASSQIGTGCQPQHF	TGCGCCAGCAGTCAAATCGGGACAGGGTGTCAGCCCCAGCATTTT
TRBD2	TRBJ2-1	.	TRBV30	CAWSVLFSGNANEQFF	TGTGCCTGGAGTGTACTTTTTAGCGGGAATGCCAATGAGCAGTTCTTC
.	TRBJ1-2	.	TRBV7-8	CASSLGQINYGYTF	TGTGCCAGCAGCTTAGGACAGATAAACTATGGCTACACCTTC
.	TRBJ2-3	.	TRBV3-1/TRBV3-2	CASSQDAGGYSTDTQYF	TGTGCCAGCAGCCAAGATGCCGGGGGATATAGCACAGATACGCAGTATTTT
.	TRBJ2-1	.	TRBV19	CASSMLTRQHNEQFF	TGTGCCAGTAGTATGCTGACTCGGCAACACAATGAGCAGTTCTTC
.	TRBJ2-7	.	TRBV5-1	CASSLAGSHEQYF	TGCGCCAGCAGCTTGGCGGGGTCCCACGAGCAGTACTTC
.	TRBJ1-1	.	TRBV5-1	CASSAGTEAFF	TGCGCCAGCAGCGCGGGCACTGAAGCTTTCTTT
TRBD1	TRBJ1-5	few	TRBV2	CASTIQGVGNQPQHF	TGTGCCAGCACTATCCAGGGGGTGGGCAATCAGCCCCAGCATTTT
.	TRBJ1-1	.	TRBV19	CATHIWGRGAFF	TGTGCCACCCATATTTGGGGGCGCGGAGCTTTCTTT
TRBD2	TRBJ2-7	.	TRBV9	CASSVGLAGYEQYF	TGTGCCAGCAGCGTCGGACTAGCGGGATACGAGCAGTACTTC
.	TRBJ2-7	once	TRBV7-2	CASSLSYRISYEQYF	TGTGCCAGCAGCTTATCGTACAGAATCTCGTACGAGCAGTACTTC
TRBD1	TRBJ1-5	.	TRBV4-3	CASSQEYRGGNQPQHF	TGCGCCAGCAGCCAAGAGTACAGGGGCGGAAATCAGCCCCAGCATTTT
.	TRBJ2-2	.	TRBV7-2	CASSKPGILRTGELFF	TGTGCCAGCAGTAAACCCGGGATACTGCGCACCGGGGAGCTGTTTTTT
.	TRBJ1-5	.	TRBV5-6	CASSFAAARQPQHF	TGTGCCAGCAGCTTTGCGGCAGCTCGGCAGCCCCAGCATTTT
TRBD2	TRBJ2-1	.	TRBV11-1	CASSFSGRAFGEQFF	TGTGCCAGCAGCTTTAGCGGGAGGGCTTTTGGTGAGCAGTTCTTC
.	TRBJ2-5	.	TRBV2	CASRTSGLQETQYF	TGTGCCAGCAGGACTAGTGGACTTCAAGAGACCCAGTACTTC
TRBD1	TRBJ2-6	.	TRBV14	CASSHRRGPVSGANVLTF	TGTGCCAGCAGCCACAGAAGGGGGCCGGTGTCTGGGGCCAACGTCCTGACTTTC
.	TRBJ2-4	.	TRBV11-3	CASSLDRLPIAKNIQYF	TGTGCCAGCAGCTTAGATCGACTACCCATAGCCAAAAACATTCAGTACTTC
TRBD1	TRBJ2-3	.	TRBV14	CASSQRQGPIDTQYF	TGTGCCAGCAGCCAAAGACAGGGGCCTATCGATACGCAGTATTTT
.	TRBJ2-1	once	TRBV6-1	CASSEWGGLSSYNEQFF	TGTGCCAGCAGTGAATGGGGGGGGCTTAGCTCCTACAATGAGCAGTTCTTC
TRBD1	TRBJ2-7	.	TRBV20-1	CSASWDSYEQYF	TGCAGTGCTAGTTGGGACAGCTACGAGCAGTACTTC
.	TRBJ2-5	once	TRBV3-1/TRBV3-2	CASSQDDRPRETQYF	TGTGCCAGCAGCCAAGATGATAGGCCCAGGGAGACCCAGTACTTC
TRBD2	TRBJ2-3	.	TRBV9	CASSVELRMGREVPDTQYF	TGTGCCAGCAGCGTAGAGTTAAGGATGGGGCGGGAGGTCCCAGATACGCAGTATTTT
.	TRBJ2-1	.	TRBV5-1	CASSLEQGNYNEQFF	TGCGCCAGCAGCTTGGAACAGGGAAACTACAATGAGCAGTTCTTC
.	TRBJ2-7	.	TRBV6-5	CASSSQRSYEQYF	TGTGCCAGCAGTTCGCAGCGGAGCTACGAGCAGTACTTC
.	TRBJ1-2	.	TRBV19	CASSIQQATYGYTF	TGTGCCAGTAGTATTCAACAGGCCACCTATGGCTACACCTTC
.	TRBJ2-5	.	TRBV7-2	CASHTRFETQYF	TGTGCCAGCCACACTAGGTTTGAGACCCAGTACTTC